The text below deals with one T cell receptor (beta chain). It has no known antigen specificity. Nothing much larger sits one base from this clone, and base qualities are not available. Preparation of the library involved the immunoSEQ multiplex PCR assay. Not all clones reach the TCRdb copy of this immuneACCESS table, which keeps in-frame sequences only. Checked studies attribute under half of the gap to unresolved V genes and leave the rest unexplained. In this sample the table shows roughly 43,000 clones, roughly 91% of which occur a single time. The ten largest clones capture roughly 0.6% of the sample. CDR3 length: 17 amino acids, cysteine to phenylalanine. Only the CDR3 DNA stays, 51 bases, in frame from base 1. V is clipped by 2 bases and J by 0 bases, and the sequence between their germline boundaries is 14 bases long. CDR1 and CDR2, looked up from the germline V gene (reference sequence), are SGHNT and YYREEE.

The data are from a study of T cell changes during pregnancy in multiple sclerosis (dated by TCRdb to about 2019). Regarding the study in general: In women with multiple sclerosis, the researchers looked at how the T cell repertoire shifted as pregnancy progressed.

This material consisted of CD4+ T cells from peripheral blood mononuclear cells, taken in the third trimester of pregnancy. The chain employs TRBV5-4 and TRBJ1-4; perhaps TRBD1 is the D gene, with 5 bases matching. This TCR derives from a female donor with multiple sclerosis, enrolled in a pregnancy study. The DNA is TGTGCCAGCAGCTTAGTCCCTGACAGCACAACTAATGAAAAACTGTTTTTT. Translated, it reads CASSLVPDSTTNEKLFF. The CDR3 plus the reference TRBV5-4 and TRBJ1-4 genes for the other parts give the full variable domain: ETGVTQSPTHLIKTRGQQVTLRCSSQSGHNTVSWYQQALGQGPQFIFQYYREEENGRGNFPPRFSGLQFPNYSSELNVNALELDDSALYLCASSLVPDSTTNEKLFFGSGTQLSVL.